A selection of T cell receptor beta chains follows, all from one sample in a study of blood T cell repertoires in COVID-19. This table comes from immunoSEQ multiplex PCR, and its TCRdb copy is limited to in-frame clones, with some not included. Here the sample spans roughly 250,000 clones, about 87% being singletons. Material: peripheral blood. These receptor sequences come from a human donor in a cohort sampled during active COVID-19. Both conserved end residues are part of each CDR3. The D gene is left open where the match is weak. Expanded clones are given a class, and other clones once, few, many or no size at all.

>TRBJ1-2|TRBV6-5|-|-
CASSTLWQGHGYTF
TGTGCCAGCAGTACCCTCTGGCAGGGCCATGGCTACACCTTC
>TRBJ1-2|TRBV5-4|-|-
CASSLAGPEGYTF
TGTGCCAGCAGCTTGGCAGGGCCCGAGGGCTACACCTTC
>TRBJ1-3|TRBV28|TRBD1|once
CASRPDRASGNTIYF
TGTGCCAGCAGACCGGACAGGGCATCTGGAAACACCATATATTTT
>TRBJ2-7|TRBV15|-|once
CATSRDQGDYEQYF
TGTGCCACCAGCAGAGATCAGGGTGACTACGAGCAGTACTTC
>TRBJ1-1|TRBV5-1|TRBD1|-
CASGTGDLNTEAFF
TGCGCCTCCGGGACAGGGGACCTGAACACTGAAGCTTTCTTT
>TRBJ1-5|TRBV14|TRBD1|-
CASSQPGTGGDSNQPQHF
TGTGCCAGCAGCCAGCCCGGGACAGGGGGCGATAGCAATCAGCCCCAGCATTTT
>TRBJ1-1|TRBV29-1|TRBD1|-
CSVRDRDEAFF
TGCAGCGTCCGGGACAGAGACGAAGCTTTCTTT
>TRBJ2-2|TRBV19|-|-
CASSTSGGLVYTGELFF
TGTGCCAGTAGTACTTCCGGGGGGCTGGTCTACACCGGGGAGCTGTTTTTT
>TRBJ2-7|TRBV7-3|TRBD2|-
CASSLGTSGSYEQYF
TGTGCCAGCAGCTTGGGGACTAGCGGGTCCTACGAGCAGTACTTC
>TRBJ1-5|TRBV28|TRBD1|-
CAIRTGGVRQPQHF
TGTGCCATCAGGACAGGGGGCGTTCGTCAGCCCCAGCATTTT
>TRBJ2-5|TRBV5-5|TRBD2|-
CASSSTSGGIVKTQYF
TGTGCCAGCAGCTCGACTAGCGGGGGGATCGTGAAGACCCAGTACTTC
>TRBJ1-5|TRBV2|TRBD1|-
CASRGQGDQPQHF
TGTGCCAGCAGAGGACAGGGCGATCAGCCCCAGCATTTT
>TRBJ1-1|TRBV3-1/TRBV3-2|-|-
CASSQERVRVNTEAFF
TGTGCCAGCAGCCAAGAAAGAGTCAGGGTGAACACTGAAGCTTTCTTT
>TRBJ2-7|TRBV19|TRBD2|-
CASSPSGTSGSRREQYF
TGTGCCAGTAGTCCCTCCGGGACTAGCGGGAGTAGACGCGAGCAGTACTTC
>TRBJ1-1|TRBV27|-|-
CASSLAVATEAFF
TGTGCCAGCAGTTTGGCGGTCGCCACTGAAGCTTTCTTT
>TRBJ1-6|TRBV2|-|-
CASSFIAGPNSPLHF
TGTGCCAGCAGTTTTATTGCGGGCCCCAATTCACCCCTCCACTTT
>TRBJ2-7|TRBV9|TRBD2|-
CASSVAIAGEFEQYF
TGTGCCAGCAGCGTAGCCATAGCGGGAGAATTCGAGCAGTACTTC
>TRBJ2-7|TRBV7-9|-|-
CASSPRLLPKEQYF
TGTGCCAGCAGCCCCAGACTCCTCCCGAAAGAGCAGTACTTC
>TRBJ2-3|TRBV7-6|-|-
CASSLKGVSTDTQYF
TGTGCCAGCAGCTTAAAGGGGGTGAGCACAGATACGCAGTATTTT
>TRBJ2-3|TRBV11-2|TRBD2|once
CASSFYPAGGYSDTQYF
TGTGCCAGCAGCTTTTACCCAGCGGGAGGTTATTCAGATACGCAGTATTTT
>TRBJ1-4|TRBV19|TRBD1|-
CASSHHPGTGLEKLFF
TGTGCCAGTAGTCATCACCCCGGGACAGGTCTTGAAAAACTGTTTTTT
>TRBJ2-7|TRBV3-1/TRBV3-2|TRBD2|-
CASSRATSGTYEQYF
TGTGCCAGCAGCCGCGCGACTAGCGGAACCTACGAGCAGTACTTC
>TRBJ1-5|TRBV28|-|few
CASSDGPGGERQPQHF
TGTGCCAGCAGTGACGGGCCCGGGGGGGAGCGGCAGCCCCAGCATTTT
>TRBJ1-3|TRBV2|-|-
CASSGVQGSGNTIYF
TGTGCCAGCAGTGGAGTCCAGGGGTCTGGAAACACCATATATTTT
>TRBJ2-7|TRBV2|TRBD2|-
CASSEEIAGVVQYF
TGTGCCAGCAGTGAAGAAATAGCGGGGGTGGTGCAGTACTTC
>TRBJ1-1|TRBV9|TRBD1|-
CASSAGQGTTEAFF
TGTGCCAGCAGCGCGGGACAGGGGACCACTGAAGCTTTCTTT
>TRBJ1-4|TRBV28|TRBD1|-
CASSLPGGRSEKLFF
TGTGCCAGCAGTTTACCAGGGGGGAGGAGTGAAAAACTGTTTTTT
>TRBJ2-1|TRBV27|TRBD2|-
CASSFRPSGGGWEQFF
TGTGCCAGCAGTTTCCGCCCTAGCGGGGGGGGCTGGGAGCAGTTCTTC
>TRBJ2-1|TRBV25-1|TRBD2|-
CASSELGGGANEQFF
TGTGCCAGCAGTGAATTAGGCGGGGGGGCCAATGAGCAGTTCTTC
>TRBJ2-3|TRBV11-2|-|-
CASSLGLRTDTQYF
TGTGCCAGCAGCTTAGGACTTCGCACAGATACGCAGTATTTT
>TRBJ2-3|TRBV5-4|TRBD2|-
CASRPASGIASDTQYF
TGTGCCAGCAGGCCAGCTAGCGGGATAGCCTCGGATACGCAGTATTTT
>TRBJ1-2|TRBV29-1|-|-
CSFDRPNYGYTF
TGCAGCTTCGACAGGCCTAACTATGGCTACACCTTC
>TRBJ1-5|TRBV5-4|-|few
CASSRAGPGQPQHF
TGTGCCAGCAGCCGGGCGGGGCCTGGTCAGCCCCAGCATTTT
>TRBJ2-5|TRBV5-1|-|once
CASQPHGGGETQYF
TGCGCCAGCCAACCCCACGGGGGTGGGGAGACCCAGTACTTC
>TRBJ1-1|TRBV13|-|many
CASSLVGGGAFF
TGTGCCAGCAGCTTAGTAGGGGGAGGGGCTTTCTTT
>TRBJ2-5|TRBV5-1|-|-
CASETGGPTTTQYF
TGCGCCAGCGAGACCGGGGGACCCACTACGACCCAGTACTTC
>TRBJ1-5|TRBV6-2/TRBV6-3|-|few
CASSYSGRGPNQPQHF
TGTGCCAGCAGTTACTCTGGGCGGGGCCCAAATCAGCCCCAGCATTTT
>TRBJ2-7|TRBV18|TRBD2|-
CASSPIGLAGGTKQQYF
TGTGCCAGCTCACCCATTGGACTAGCGGGGGGAACAAAGCAGCAGTACTTC
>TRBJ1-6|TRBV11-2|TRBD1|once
CASSLLEGAKNSPLHF
TGTGCCAGCAGCTTATTGGAGGGGGCGAAGAATTCACCCCTCCACTTT
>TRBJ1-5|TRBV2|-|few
CASSARENQPQHF
TGTGCCAGCAGTGCTAGGGAGAATCAGCCCCAGCATTTT
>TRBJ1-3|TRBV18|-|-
CASSPQGDTIYF
TGTGCCAGCTCACCACAAGGGGACACCATATATTTT
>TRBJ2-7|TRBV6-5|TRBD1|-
CASSTPGTATYEQYF
TGTGCCAGCAGTACGCCCGGGACAGCCACCTACGAGCAGTACTTC
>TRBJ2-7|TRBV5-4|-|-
CASSIELQRFGSYEQYF
TGTGCCAGCAGCATAGAATTGCAACGATTTGGCTCCTACGAGCAGTACTTC
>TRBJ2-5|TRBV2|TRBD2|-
CASSAPVSASGRKTQYF
TGTGCCAGCAGTGCCCCGGTTTCGGCTAGCGGGAGAAAGACCCAGTACTTC
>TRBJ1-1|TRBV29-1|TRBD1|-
CSVDSATGVTEAFF
TGCAGCGTTGATTCCGCGACAGGGGTCACTGAAGCTTTCTTT
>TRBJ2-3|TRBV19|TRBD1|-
CASSDTGTGGPTDTQYF
TGTGCCAGTAGTGATACCGGGACAGGGGGCCCCACAGATACGCAGTATTTT
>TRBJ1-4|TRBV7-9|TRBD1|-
CASSLSIRGGTGKEKLFF
TGTGCCAGCAGCTTAAGCATTCGGGGCGGGACAGGGAAGGAAAAACTGTTTTTT
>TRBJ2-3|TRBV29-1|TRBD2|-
CSVEGGVGADTQYF
TGCAGCGTTGAGGGGGGGGTAGGAGCAGATACGCAGTATTTT
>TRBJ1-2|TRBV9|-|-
CASSPRSGYGYTF
TGTGCCAGCAGCCCCCGTTCCGGGTATGGCTACACCTTC
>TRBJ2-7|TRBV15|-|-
CGSYEQYF
TGCGGTTCCTACGAGCAGTACTTC
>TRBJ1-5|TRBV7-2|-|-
CASSPRMESNQPQHF
TGTGCCAGCAGCCCGAGAATGGAGAGCAATCAGCCCCAGCATTTT
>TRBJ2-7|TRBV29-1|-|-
CSVERGSTGGVSYEQYF
TGCAGCGTTGAACGAGGGTCAACAGGGGGGGTGTCGTACGAGCAGTACTTC
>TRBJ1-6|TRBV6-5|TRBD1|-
CASSRTGTGHSPLHF
TGTGCCAGCAGTCGGACCGGGACAGGGCATTCACCCCTCCACTTT